These 25 T cell receptor beta chains share one sample of origin, sequenced in a study of T cell changes during pregnancy in multiple sclerosis. This table comes from immunoSEQ multiplex PCR, and its TCRdb copy is limited to in-frame clones, with some not included. The sample includes about 16,000 clones, 95% to 96% of them seen just once. This sample comprised peripheral blood, obtained in the third trimester of pregnancy. The origin of the receptors is a female donor with multiple sclerosis, enrolled in a pregnancy study.

This chain connects TRBV5-3 to TRBJ2-1; 8 positions agree with TRBD1. TRBV5-3 is sorted into the ORF group, with uncertain function. This CDR3 spans 15 amino acids. Losses at the gene ends were 4 bases for V and 3 bases for J; bases not matched to a gene: 6. CDR3 in DNA: TGTGCCAGAAGCGCACAGGGGGGTTTCTACAATGAGCAGTTCTTC. This gives the protein CARSAQGGFYNEQFF.

V is TRBV6-6 and J is TRBJ1-5; D uncertain. V was clipped by 6 bases and J by 6 bases, with 9 bases between them. Germline V gene lookup returns CDR1 MNHNY and CDR2 SVGAGI (reference sequence). This CDR3 region has 12 residues. The CDR3 DNA reads as TGTGCCAGCAGCAAACAATTTCAGCCCCAGCATTTT. Translation: CASSKQFQPQHF.

This rearrangement joins TRBV7-8 to TRBJ2-3; D might be TRBD2 (6 bases). This CDR3 has 14 residues. CDR1 and CDR2 (germline): SGHVS, FQNEAQ. V dropped 3 bases and J dropped 6 bases, with 13 bases sitting between them. For the CDR3, the DNA is TGTGCCAGCAGCTTGGGGGGAGCGGTTGATACGCAGTATTTT. As protein: CASSLGGAVDTQYF.

The V gene is TRBV5-6, the J gene TRBJ2-2; possibly TRBD1 for D (6 bases). Germline V gene data show CDR1 as SGHDT and CDR2 as YYEEEE. The V gene lost 3 bases and the J gene lost 4 bases, with 13 bases spanning the gap. This CDR3 spans 15 amino acids. The CDR3: CASSYRDGVTGELFF. The DNA for the CDR3 is TGTGCCAGCAGCTACAGGGACGGTGTCACCGGGGAGCTGTTTTTT.

This rearrangement joins TRBV7-9 to TRBJ2-2, with D possibly TRBD1 on 6 matching bases. Germline V lookup: CDR1 SEHNR, CDR2 FQNEAQ (reference sequence). The CDR3 is 17 amino acids. Trimming removed 5 bases at V and 0 bases at J, with 16 bases between. The CDR3 DNA reads as TGTGCCAGCAGCCGACCGAGACAGGCCACGAACACCGGGGAGCTGTTTTTT. It encodes CASSRPRQATNTGELFF.

This sequence joins TRBV7-2 and TRBJ1-2; 9 nucleotides line up with TRBD1. The CDR3 length is 13 residues. The V gene's germline CDR1 is SGHTA and CDR2 FQGNSA. V was clipped by 4 bases and J by 7 bases; unmatched bases: 4. In DNA form, the CDR3 reads TGTGCCAGCAGCTCCACAGGGGGCTTTGGCTACACCTTC. It translates to CASSSTGGFGYTF.

The V gene is TRBV6-5, the J gene TRBJ1-5; 8 bases are shared with TRBD1. V was pared by 6 bases and J by 5 bases, with 6 bases of the junction left unmatched. Per germline, CDR1 MNHEY and CDR2 SVGAGI. CDR3 length: 14 residues. The CDR3 loop is CASRQGQAHQPQHF. The CDR3 DNA reads TGTGCCAGCAGACAGGGACAGGCCCATCAGCCCCAGCATTTT.

CDR3 loop: CASSYTSASSYEQYF. The CDR3 nucleotides read TGTGCCAGCAGCTATACTAGCGCGAGCTCCTACGAGCAGTACTTC. J is TRBJ2-7 and V is TRBV11-2, with 7 bases identical to TRBD2. V lost 4 bases to trimming and J lost 0 bases; unmatched junction nucleotides: 6. Germline CDR1 is SGHAT and CDR2 is FQNNGV. The CDR3 is 15 residues long.

The chain combines TRBV6-1 with TRBJ1-1; a possible D gene is TRBD1 (6 bases). CDR3 size: 13 residues. V was cut by 9 bases and J by 0 bases, with 11 bases left in between. The germline V gene encodes CDR1 MNHNS and CDR2 SASEGT. CDR3: CASDRTVNTEAFF. The CDR3 DNA reads TGTGCCAGTGACCGGACAGTGAACACTGAAGCTTTCTTT.

This chain joins TRBV6-1 and TRBJ1-4; a possible D gene is TRBD1 (5 bases). From germline, CDR1 is MNHNS and CDR2 SASEGT. Trimming left V 1 base short and J 10 bases short, with 13 bases between. The CDR3 loop spans 14 amino acids. CDR3 residues: CASSEDNVQGKLFF. CDR3 DNA: TGTGCCAGCAGTGAAGACAACGTCCAGGGAAAACTGTTTTTT.

This clone occurred once. The chain combines TRBV30 with TRBJ2-7; tentative D call: TRBD1 (6 bases). Trimming removed 0 bases from V and 3 bases from J, with 24 bases in between. CDR3 length equals 18 residues. Germline V gene data show CDR1 as GTSNPN and CDR2 as SVGIG (reference sequence). The CDR3 here is CAWSVMFARGKQGYEQYF. The CDR3 region has the DNA TGTGCCTGGAGTGTAATGTTCGCTCGAGGCAAACAGGGCTACGAGCAGTACTTC.

The J gene is TRBJ2-7, the V gene TRBV28, with 10 bases lining up with TRBD1. CDR1 MDHEN and CDR2 SYDVKM come from the germline V gene. The CDR3 has 15 residues. V lost 6 bases, J lost 3 bases, and 8 bases stayed unmatched. In nucleotides, the CDR3 is TGTGCCAGCAGCCCACCGGGACAGGGGCTCTACGAGCAGTACTTC. This sequence encodes CASSPPGQGLYEQYF.

The V gene is TRBV28, the J gene TRBJ2-5; 9 bases are a match to TRBD2. Germline CDR1 reads MDHEN; CDR2 reads SYDVKM. The V segment lost 3 bases and the J segment 5 bases; nucleotides outside the gene matches: 13. The CDR3 is 17 residues long. CDR3 nucleotides: TGTGCCAGCAGTTTGGTGATTCTAGCGGGACGTGGGGAGACCCAGTACTTC. This gives the protein CASSLVILAGRGETQYF.

The chain uses TRBV27 and TRBJ2-2; weak D call: TRBD1 (5 bases). The CDR3 covers 17 residues. From germline, CDR1 is MNHEY and CDR2 SMNVEV (reference sequence). The V and J ends lost 7 bases and 4 bases respectively, with 22 bases between them. CDR3 in DNA: TGTGCCAGCACCAGACTCCTCCAGGGTGTAAGCACCGGGGAGCTGTTTTTT. Its translation: CASTRLLQGVSTGELFF.

The gene calls are TRBV7-2 and TRBJ2-7, with 13 nucleotides matching TRBD2. Germline assignment: CDR1 SGHTA and CDR2 FQGNSA. This CDR3 comprises 17 residues. With 6 bases clipped from V and 2 bases from J, the junction kept 10 bases outside the gene matches. This CDR3 is CASSAWGTSGRAYEQYF. The CDR3 DNA reads TGTGCCAGCAGTGCCTGGGGAACTAGCGGGAGGGCCTACGAGCAGTACTTC.

The rearrangement joins TRBV4-1 to TRBJ1-1; D not certain. CDR3 length equals 15 residues. Trimming stripped 0 bases from V and 1 base from J, with 9 bases between. In germline, CDR1 is MGHRA, CDR2 YSYEKL. The CDR3 DNA reads as TGCGCCAGCAGCCAAGATCCGACACGGAACACTGAAGCTTTCTTT. Protein sequence: CASSQDPTRNTEAFF.

The chain recombines TRBV9 with TRBJ1-1, with D possibly TRBD1 on 5 matching bases. V was trimmed by 0 bases and J by 4 bases, leaving 13 bases between them. The CDR3 is 15 residues long. Germline values: CDR1 SGDLS, CDR2 YYNGEE. CDR3 protein: CASSVGGQGGTEAFF. CDR3 nucleotide sequence: TGTGCCAGCAGCGTAGGAGGCCAGGGCGGCACTGAAGCTTTCTTT.

The V and J genes are TRBV19 and TRBJ1-5, with TRBD1 as a possible D gene (6 bases). Trimming removed 3 bases from V and 2 bases from J, with 14 bases in between. Germline V CDR1 and CDR2: LNHDA, SQIVND (reference sequence). The CDR3 covers 16 residues. The chain's CDR3 is CASSIQGHGGNQPQHF. CDR3 DNA sequence: TGTGCCAGTAGTATCCAGGGACACGGTGGCAATCAGCCCCAGCATTTT.

This chain connects TRBV9 to TRBJ2-7; TRBD1 agrees at 7 bases. This CDR3 has 14 amino acids. The germline CDR1 and CDR2 sequences are SGDLS and YYNGEE. V was clipped by 0 bases and J by 6 bases; unmatched bases: 6. The DNA of the CDR3 is TGTGCCAGCAGCGTAGCTTACAGGGGCGCCGAGCAGTACTTC. This encodes CASSVAYRGAEQYF. Using reference TRBV9 and TRBJ2-7 for the parts outside the CDR3, the full variable domain is DSGVTQTPKHLITATGQRVTLRCSPRSGDLSVYWYQQSLDQGLQFLIQYYNGEERAKGNILERFSAQQFPDLHSELNLSSLELGDSALYFCASSVAYRGAEQYFGPGTRLTVT.

The rearrangement links TRBV6-4 to TRBJ1-1, with 7 bases that match TRBD1. In germline, CDR1 is MRHNA, CDR2 SNTAGT. The CDR3 contains 11 residues. The V gene end was trimmed by 6 bases and the J gene end by 7 bases; junction bases not matched to a gene: 2. The CDR3 region has the DNA TGTGCCAGCAGGGCAGGGGGTGAAGCTTTCTTT. Translating it yields CASRAGGEAFF.

The V and J genes are TRBV30 and TRBJ1-2, with 7 bases matching TRBD1. This CDR3 spans 12 amino acids. Germline trimming cut 4 bases from V and 6 bases from J; bases unmatched to any gene: 5. CDR1 and CDR2 (germline): GTSNPN, SVGIG (reference sequence). CDR3 in amino acids: CAWTPTGNGYTF. The CDR3 bases are TGTGCCTGGACCCCGACAGGGAATGGCTACACCTTC.

J is TRBJ2-2 and V is TRBV19, with 8 bases identical to TRBD2. The CDR3 sequence is 15 residues long. Germline V CDR1 and CDR2: LNHDA, SQIVND (reference sequence). The V and J ends lost 7 bases and 2 bases, in that order; junction bases with no gene match: 6. CDR3 sequence (DNA): TGTGCCAGTATGAGCGGGGGCGCCAACACCGGGGAGCTGTTTTTT. This gives the protein CASMSGGANTGELFF.

The rearrangement links TRBV19 to TRBJ2-7, with a tentative D call TRBD1 (6 bases). Trimming shortened V by 5 bases and J by 1 base, and 12 bases separated the two germline ends. CDR1 and CDR2 from the germline V gene are LNHDA and SQIVND (reference sequence). This CDR3 is 14 amino acids long. The CDR3 protein is CASSAGTLSYEQYF. As DNA, the CDR3 is TGTGCCAGTAGTGCCGGGACACTTTCCTACGAGCAGTACTTC.

This clone showed up just a few times. This chain uses TRBV11-2 with TRBJ1-4; D call uncertain. Germline CDR1 SGHAT, CDR2 FQNNGV. Trimming removed 1 base from V and 7 bases from J, with 10 bases in between. The CDR3 covers 14 residues. CDR3 nucleotides: TGTGCCAGCAGCTTAGGAGGCGTGGGTGAAAAACTGTTTTTT. Protein: CASSLGGVGEKLFF. The complete variable domain, with remaining parts taken from reference TRBV11-2 and TRBJ1-4, reads EAGVAQSPRYKIIEKRQSVAFWCNPISGHATLYWYQQILGQGPKLLIQFQNNGVVDDSQLPKDRFSAERLKGVDSTLKIQPAKLEDSAVYLCASSLGGVGEKLFFGSGTQLSVL.

This chain joins TRBV15 and TRBJ2-1; TRBD2 is a possible D gene (5 bases). CDR1 is LNHNV and CDR2 is YYDKDF in the germline V gene (reference sequence). V shed 11 bases and J shed 2 bases, with 16 bases lying between them. The CDR3 runs 14 residues. DNA for the CDR3: TGTGCCCCTCCGCGGAGGAGCCCCTACAATGAGCAGTTCTTC. This encodes CAPPRRSPYNEQFF. The full variable domain, with the rest looked up from reference TRBV15 and TRBJ2-1, is DAMVIQNPRYQVTQFGKPVTLSCSQTLNHNVMYWYQQKSSQAPKLLFHYYDKDFNNEADTPDNFQSRRPNTSFCFLDIRSPGLGDTAMYLCAPPRRSPYNEQFFGPGTRLTVL.